Given below is one T cell receptor (beta chain) in context. At one of its ends the junction is not consistent with the germline gene, which may arise from a read error. Use of 60 Vbeta and 13 Jbeta primers characterized the PCR. Method: immunoSEQ multiplex PCR; TCRdb's copy keeps in-frame clones and lacks some. The sample has 75,000 to 90,000 clones; 78% are singletons. This entry is derived from a study of cytomegalovirus exposure and HLA in healthy donors. Germline-derived CDR1 and CDR2 are SGHRS and YFSETQ. The CDR3 runs 14 residues. The receptor's source is a middle-aged woman in good health and CMV-seropositive. Sample: PBMCs. V gene TRBV5-1 combines with J gene TRBJ2-7; D unresolved. This CDR3 reads CASSLDPGLSEQCF. In DNA form, the CDR3 reads TGCGCCAGCAGCTTGGATCCTGGATTAAGCGAGCAGTGCTTC.